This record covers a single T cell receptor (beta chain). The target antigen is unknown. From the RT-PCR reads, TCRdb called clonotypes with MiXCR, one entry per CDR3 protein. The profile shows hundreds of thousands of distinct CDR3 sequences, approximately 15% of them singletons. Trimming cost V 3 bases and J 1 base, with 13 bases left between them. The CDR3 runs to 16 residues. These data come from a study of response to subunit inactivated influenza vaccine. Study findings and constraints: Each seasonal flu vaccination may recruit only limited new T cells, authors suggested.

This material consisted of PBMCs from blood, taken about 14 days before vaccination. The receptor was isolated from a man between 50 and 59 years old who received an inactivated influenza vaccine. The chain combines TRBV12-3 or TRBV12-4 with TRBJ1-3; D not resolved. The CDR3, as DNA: TGTGCCAGCAGTTTTGACGCCATTAGGTCTGGAAACACCATATATTTT. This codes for CASSFDAIRSGNTIYF.